These T cell receptor beta chains were read from a single sample in a study of T cells in Graves' hyperthyroidism and ophthalmopathy. MiXCR, applied by TCRdb to the multiplex PCR reads, yields one record per CDR3 protein. The sample has around 600,000 distinct CDR3 sequences, more than 15% seen once; the top ten hold around 6.6%. The sample was blood. All receptors derive from a woman aged 25 to 39 with Graves' hyperthyroidism. Both conserved end residues are part of each CDR3. The D gene is left open where the match is weak. Size is stated for part of the rows, as once, few or many counts, or as a class when the clone is expanded.

d_gene,v_gene,j_gene,abundance,CDR3nt,CDR3aa
TRBD2,TRBV6-1,TRBJ2-2,-,TGTGCCAGCACCAATCTAGCGGGAGGGCCGGTCGGGGAGCTGTTTTTT,CASTNLAGGPVGELFF
-,TRBV27,TRBJ2-5,many,TGTGCCAGCAGTTCTTTTCCCAATCAAGAGACCCAGTACTTC,CASSSFPNQETQYF
TRBD2,TRBV5-1,TRBJ2-7,-,TGCGCCAGCAACGCGGGGGGTTCCCACGAGCAGTACTTC,CASNAGGSHEQYF
TRBD2,TRBV10-3,TRBJ2-3,few,TGTGCCATCAGTGGTCCGGGACTAGCGGGAGATACAGATACGCAGTATTTT,CAISGPGLAGDTDTQYF
-,TRBV6-5,TRBJ1-2,many,TGTGCCAGCAGTTACCCAGGGAGCGGCTACACCTTC,CASSYPGSGYTF
-,TRBV7-3,TRBJ2-1,few,TGTGCCAGCAGCCAAGCTCCCGGCTCCTACAATGAGCAGTTCTTC,CASSQAPGSYNEQFF
TRBD1,TRBV2,TRBJ1-5,many,TGTGCCAGCAGTTACAGGGGGCTCGTAAATCAGCCCCAGCATTTT,CASSYRGLVNQPQHF
TRBD1,TRBV6-2/TRBV6-3,TRBJ1-1,-,TGTGCCAGCAGTTCTAGACAGGGGGCCTTTACTGAAGCTTTCTTT,CASSSRQGAFTEAFF
-,TRBV14,TRBJ2-7,few,TGTGCCAGCAGCCATGCGGGCGAGCAGTACTTC,CASSHAGEQYF
TRBD1,TRBV20-1,TRBJ1-1,many,TGCAGTGCGGGGACAGGGATGAACACTGAAGCTTTCTTT,CSAGTGMNTEAFF
-,TRBV20-1,TRBJ1-4,many,TGCAGTGCTAGTACCCGGACGGTTAATGAAAAACTGTTTTTT,CSASTRTVNEKLFF
-,TRBV3-1,TRBJ1-6,few,TGTGCCAGCAGCCAAGGACAGAGATCACCCCTCCACTTT,CASSQGQRSPLHF
TRBD1,TRBV19,TRBJ1-1,many,TGTGCCAGTAGTGACATAAAACTGGGACAGGGGGAGTTCATGAACACTGAAGCTTTCTTT,CASSDIKLGQGEFMNTEAFF
-,TRBV6-1,TRBJ1-3,-,TGTGCCAGCAGCGAACGCAGGGGTTTGGGAAACACCATATATTTT,CASSERRGLGNTIYF
TRBD1,TRBV19,TRBJ2-1,few,TGTGCCAGTAAGGTACAGGGGTATGGCAATGAGCAGTTCTTC,CASKVQGYGNEQFF
-,TRBV5-1,TRBJ2-1,many,TGCGCCAGCAGCCCCCGTGTAGCGGAGAATGAGCAGTTCTTC,CASSPRVAENEQFF
TRBD2,TRBV10-3,TRBJ2-3,few,TGTGCCATCAGTGAGTTTGGGACTAGCGCGAGCACAGATACGCAGTATTTT,CAISEFGTSASTDTQYF
TRBD1,TRBV12-3/TRBV12-4,TRBJ1-5,few,TGTGCCAGCAGCTCCCGACAGGGGTCGGATAATCAGCCCCAGCATTTT,CASSSRQGSDNQPQHF
TRBD2,TRBV10-3,TRBJ2-1,-,TGTGCCATCGGGCTAGCGGATTACAATGAGCAGTTCTTC,CAIGLADYNEQFF
-,TRBV9,TRBJ1-6,once,TGTGCCACCGAATCCTATAATTCACCCCTCCACTTT,CATESYNSPLHF
TRBD1,TRBV2,TRBJ1-5,many,TGTGCCAGTAAGGACAGGGGAGCCAATCAGCCCCAGCATTTT,CASKDRGANQPQHF
-,TRBV7-6,TRBJ1-4,-,TGTGCCAGCAGTAACAGTCCAACTAATGAAAAACTGTTTTTT,CASSNSPTNEKLFF
TRBD2,TRBV24-1,TRBJ2-3,many,TGTGCCACCAGTGATACTAGCGGGAGGGCGGCAGATACGCAGTATTTT,CATSDTSGRAADTQYF
-,TRBV10-3,TRBJ2-3,many,TGTGCCATCAGTGAGTCGAGGGGACTCACAGATACGCAGTATTTT,CAISESRGLTDTQYF
TRBD2,TRBV2,TRBJ2-3,-,TGTGCCAGCAGTCCTAGCGGGAGTTGGGCAGATACGCAGTATTTT,CASSPSGSWADTQYF
-,TRBV14,TRBJ2-1,-,TGTGCCAGCAGCCAGTGGATGGTCCACAATGAGCAGTTCTTC,CASSQWMVHNEQFF
-,TRBV28,TRBJ1-2,many,TGTGCCAGCACTCCAATAGGGATAGGTTCGGATTACAACTATGGCTACACCTTC,CASTPIGIGSDYNYGYTF
TRBD2,TRBV2,TRBJ2-3,few,TGTGCCAGCAGTGTCTGGGCGGGAGTAGGCACAGATACGCAGTATTTT,CASSVWAGVGTDTQYF
-,TRBV7-2,TRBJ2-2,many,TGTGCCAGCAGCTTAGTACAAAACACCGGGGAGCTGTTTTTT,CASSLVQNTGELFF
TRBD2,TRBV20-1,TRBJ2-1,-,TGCAGTGCCCGGGGGGGGGGGCATGAGCAGTTCTTC,CSARGGGHEQFF
-,TRBV12-3/TRBV12-4,TRBJ2-7,many,TGTGCCAGCAGCCGGACGGAGTCGAGGGAGCAGTACTTC,CASSRTESREQYF
TRBD2,TRBV6-2/TRBV6-3,TRBJ2-1,few,TGTGCCAGCATCCCGGGGGGGGGTTTTAACTACAATGAGCAGTTCTTC,CASIPGGGFNYNEQFF
-,TRBV28,TRBJ1-5,many,TGTGCCAGCCGTAATCGACAGGCCAACAATCAGCCCCAGCATTTT,CASRNRQANNQPQHF
TRBD2,TRBV20-1,TRBJ2-3,many,TGCAGTGCTCCCCACCCCCAGGCTAGCGGCCCCACAGATACGCAGTATTTT,CSAPHPQASGPTDTQYF
TRBD2,TRBV18,TRBJ2-1,few,TGTGCCAGCTCACCGGGACTAGCGGGAGGGGCCTTGTGGTACAATGAGCAGTTCTTC,CASSPGLAGGALWYNEQFF
-,TRBV5-1,TRBJ2-1,many,TGCGCCAGCAGCCCCGGTATTCCCTCCTACAATGAGCAGTTCTTC,CASSPGIPSYNEQFF
-,TRBV6-5,TRBJ1-3,few,TGTGCCAGCAGTTACTCACGCAACTCTGGAAACACCATATATTTT,CASSYSRNSGNTIYF
-,TRBV7-8,TRBJ2-1,many,TGTGCCAGCAGCTTGTACGGGGAGAGGTACAATGAGCAGTTCTTC,CASSLYGERYNEQFF
-,TRBV27,TRBJ2-3,-,TGTGCCAGCAGGGAACCGGAGGGTACGCAGTATTTT,CASREPEGTQYF
-,TRBV2,TRBJ2-2,-,TGTGCCAGCCAGGGGTTCAACACCGGGGAGCTGTTTTTT,CASQGFNTGELFF
-,TRBV20-1,TRBJ2-7,few,TGCAGTGCTATAGGGGGTTTGAGCGGGGACGAGCAGTACTTC,CSAIGGLSGDEQYF
-,TRBV5-1,TRBJ2-7,-,TGCGCCAGCAGCTTGGGGTGGCGGGAATTCTACGAGCAGTACTTC,CASSLGWREFYEQYF
-,TRBV14,TRBJ1-6,many,TGTGCCAGCAGCCAAGTGTGGGGGGACAATTCACCCCTCCACTTT,CASSQVWGDNSPLHF
-,TRBV7-9,TRBJ1-2,many,TGTGCCAGCAGCCAAAGCACGGACACCGATAACTATGGCTACACCTTC,CASSQSTDTDNYGYTF
-,TRBV3-1,TRBJ2-3,many,TGTGCCAGCAGCCAACGTTGGCGCACAGATACGCAGTATTTT,CASSQRWRTDTQYF
TRBD1,TRBV27,TRBJ2-1,many,TGTGCCAGCAGTTTATTGGTCTCCGGGACAGGATCTTACAATGAGCAGTTCTTC,CASSLLVSGTGSYNEQFF
TRBD2,TRBV9,TRBJ2-3,-,TGTGCCAGCAGCGCTGGGGGGGGAGATACGCAGTATTTT,CASSAGGGDTQYF
TRBD2,TRBV20-1,TRBJ2-7,-,TGCAGTGCTAGAGATCGGCGGGGGGGGGGCGAGCAGTACTTC,CSARDRRGGGEQYF
-,TRBV28,TRBJ2-3,few,TGTGCCAGCAGCCTTTTAGGTCCCACAGATACGCAGTATTTT,CASSLLGPTDTQYF
-,TRBV24-1,TRBJ2-1,-,TGTGCCACCAGTGGTAGAGGGGGAAATGAGCAGTTCTTC,CATSGRGGNEQFF
-,TRBV7-9,TRBJ1-1,many,TGTGCCAGCAGCTCACAGATGGGGTCCACTGAAGCTTTCTTT,CASSSQMGSTEAFF
-,TRBV4-3,TRBJ2-3,-,TGCGCCAGCAGCCAAGCCCCCGGCGGAATCAGCACAGATACGCAGTATTTT,CASSQAPGGISTDTQYF